This T cell receptor (beta chain) comes out of a study of control samples from healthy donors and cancer patients. Using immunoSEQ multiplex PCR, the repertoire was profiled, and TCRdb retains in-frame clones only, with some absent. The repertoire consists of 150,000 to 200,000 clones, with roughly 91% occurring once and the leading ten covering about 1.4%. This CDR3 spans 12 amino acids. V gave up 3 bases and J gave up 6 bases, with 9 bases separating them. The chain recombines TRBV12-3 or TRBV12-4 with TRBJ2-7; possible D gene TRBD2, 5 bases. The receptor was isolated from a woman aged 25 to 39 in good health. Sequenced: blood. The CDR3 DNA is TGTGCCAGCAGTTTGTCGGGGTTCGAGCAGTACTTC. This translates into CASSLSGFEQYF.